This T cell receptor beta chain stems from a study of T cell repertoires in cytomegalovirus infection. Looking at the study overall: Public TCR beta signatures provided an indication of both CMV infection and a matching HLA type. Points from the study as a whole: Predominance within the ex vivo response was attributable to HLA-C-restricted CMV-specific TCR beta clonotypes.

V dropped 4 bases and J dropped 1; count of bases not matched to a gene: 3. The CDR3 sequence is 14 residues long. The germline V gene has CDR1 SGHRS and CDR2 YFSETQ. TCRdb re-analysed the reads in MiXCR, keeping a single row per CDR3 protein. The data show roughly 320,000 distinct CDR3 sequences, 9.6% seen once. This clonotype was recorded many times. Antigen unknown. The gene calls are TRBV5-1 and TRBJ2-3; 7 nucleotides line up with TRBD1. The sequence was obtained from a human donor in good health (CMV status not recorded). Some clones in this sample may be carry-over from other donors' samples. Sequencing input: PBMCs. The CDR3 sequence is CASSVQGRTDTQYF. CDR3 DNA sequence: TGCGCCAGCAGCGTACAGGGGCGCACAGATACGCAGTATTTT.